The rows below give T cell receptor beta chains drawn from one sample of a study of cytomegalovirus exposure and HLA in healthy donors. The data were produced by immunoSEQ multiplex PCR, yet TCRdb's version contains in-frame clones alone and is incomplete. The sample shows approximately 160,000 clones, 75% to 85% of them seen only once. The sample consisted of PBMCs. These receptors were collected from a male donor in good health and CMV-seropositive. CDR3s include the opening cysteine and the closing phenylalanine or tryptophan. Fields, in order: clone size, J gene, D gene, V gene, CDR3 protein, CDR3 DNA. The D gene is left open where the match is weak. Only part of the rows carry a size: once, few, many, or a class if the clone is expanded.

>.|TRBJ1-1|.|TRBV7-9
CASSLARRPLETEAFF
TGTGCCAGCAGCTTAGCTCGACGCCCTTTGGAGACTGAAGCTTTCTTT
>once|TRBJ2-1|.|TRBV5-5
CASSSSWEQFF
TGTGCCAGCAGCTCTAGTTGGGAGCAGTTCTTC
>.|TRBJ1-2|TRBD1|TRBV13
CASSIDRGIFVGYTF
TGTGCCAGCAGCATTGACAGGGGAATTTTTGTTGGCTACACCTTC
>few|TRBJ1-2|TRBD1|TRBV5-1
CASSRGTGGSYGYTF
TGCGCCAGCAGCCGGGGGACAGGGGGATCCTATGGCTACACCTTC
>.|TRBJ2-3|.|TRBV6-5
CASRGAGTHTDTQYF
TGTGCCAGCAGAGGAGCCGGCACACACACAGATACGCAGTATTTT
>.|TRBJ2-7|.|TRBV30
CAWSVIERGYEQYF
TGTGCCTGGAGTGTAATCGAAAGGGGGTACGAGCAGTACTTC
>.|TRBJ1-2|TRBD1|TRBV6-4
CASSAFRGDYGYTF
TGTGCCAGCAGTGCCTTCAGGGGGGACTATGGCTACACCTTC
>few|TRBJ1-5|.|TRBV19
CASSIPGIGNQPQHF
TGTGCCAGTAGTATTCCAGGGATCGGCAATCAGCCCCAGCATTTT
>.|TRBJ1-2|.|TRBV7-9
CASSLGAGQDGYTF
TGTGCCAGCAGCTTAGGGGCGGGTCAGGATGGCTACACCTTC
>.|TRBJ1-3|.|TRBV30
CAWSPGFGNTIYF
TGTGCCTGGAGTCCGGGTTTTGGAAACACCATATATTTT
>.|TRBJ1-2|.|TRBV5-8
CASSLRGQARRGYTF
TGTGCCTCCAGCTTGAGAGGGCAGGCCCGTCGTGGCTACACCTTC
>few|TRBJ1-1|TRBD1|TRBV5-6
CASSLQGVNTEAFF
TGTGCCAGCAGCTTGCAGGGGGTGAACACTGAAGCTTTCTTT
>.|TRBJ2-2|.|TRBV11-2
CASSSPTDSTNTGELFF
TGTGCCAGCAGCTCCCCGACAGACAGTACGAACACCGGGGAGCTGTTTTTT
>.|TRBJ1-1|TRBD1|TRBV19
CASSMDRETEAFF
TGTGCCAGTAGTATGGACAGGGAAACTGAAGCTTTCTTT
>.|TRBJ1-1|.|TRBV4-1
CASSQDPDSDRGAFF
TGCGCCAGCAGCCAAGACCCCGACAGCGATCGTGGGGCTTTCTTT
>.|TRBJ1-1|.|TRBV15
CATSPKVTAKGNTEAFF
TGTGCCACCAGCCCAAAGGTCACAGCCAAAGGAAACACTGAAGCTTTCTTT
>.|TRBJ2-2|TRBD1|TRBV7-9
CASSSSPRGRKSGELFF
TGTGCCAGCAGCTCCTCTCCAAGGGGGCGCAAGTCCGGGGAGCTGTTTTTT
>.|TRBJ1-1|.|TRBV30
CAWSVRRDTEAFF
TGTGCCTGGAGTGTACGCAGGGACACTGAAGCTTTCTTT
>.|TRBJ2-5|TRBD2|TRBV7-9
CASSLGSGGPQETQYF
TGTGCCAGCAGCTTAGGGAGCGGGGGGCCGCAAGAGACCCAGTACTTC
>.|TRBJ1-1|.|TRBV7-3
CASSLAENTEAFF
TGTGCCAGCAGCTTAGCAGAAAACACTGAAGCTTTCTTT
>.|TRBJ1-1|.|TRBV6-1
CASQDRGGTEAFF
TGTGCCAGTCAGGATAGGGGGGGTACTGAAGCTTTCTTT
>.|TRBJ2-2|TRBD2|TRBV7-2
CASSLVAGRLTGELFF
TGTGCCAGCAGCTTAGTAGCGGGCCGCTTGACCGGGGAGCTGTTTTTT
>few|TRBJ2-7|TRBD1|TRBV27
CASSLRTGSYEQYF
TGTGCCAGCAGTTTACGGACAGGGAGCTACGAGCAGTACTTC
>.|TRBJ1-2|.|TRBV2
CASSRGTRGYTF
TGTGCCAGCAGTCGGGGGACCCGCGGCTACACCTTC
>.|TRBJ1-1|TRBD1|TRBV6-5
CASSWTGGRAEAFF
TGTGCCAGCAGCTGGACAGGGGGTAGGGCTGAAGCTTTCTTT
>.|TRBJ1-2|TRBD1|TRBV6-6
CASNLGQIYGYTF
TGTGCCAGCAACCTGGGACAGATCTATGGCTACACCTTC
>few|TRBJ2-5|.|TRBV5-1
CASAPSKTQYF
TGCGCCAGCGCCCCGAGTAAGACCCAGTACTTC
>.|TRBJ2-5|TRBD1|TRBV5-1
CASSYTRDRGGGETQYF
TGCGCCAGCAGCTACACCCGGGACAGGGGAGGAGGAGAGACCCAGTACTTC
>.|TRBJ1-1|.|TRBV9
CASSAGKNTEAFF
TGTGCCAGCAGCGCAGGCAAGAACACTGAAGCTTTCTTT
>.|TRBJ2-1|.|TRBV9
CASSVLGLSSSYNEQFF
TGTGCCAGCAGCGTGCTGGGACTTTCGAGCTCCTACAATGAGCAGTTCTTC
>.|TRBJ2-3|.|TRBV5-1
CASREKTALSDTQYF
TGCGCCAGCAGGGAAAAGACTGCTCTTTCAGATACGCAGTATTTT
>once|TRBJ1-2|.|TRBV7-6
CASSLGPGGSGYTF
TGTGCCAGCAGCTTAGGGCCGGGGGGTAGCGGCTACACCTTC
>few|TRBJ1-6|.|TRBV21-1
CASSPRDRESPLHF
TGTGCCAGCAGCCCCCGGGACAGGGAGTCACCCCTCCACTTT
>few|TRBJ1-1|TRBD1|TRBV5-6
CASSLGVTGEAFF
TGTGCCAGCAGCTTGGGGGTGACAGGGGAAGCTTTCTTT
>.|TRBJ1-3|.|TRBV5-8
CASSYSGYSGNTIYF
TGTGCCAGCAGCTACAGCGGTTACTCTGGAAACACCATATATTTT
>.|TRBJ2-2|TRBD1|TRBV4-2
CASSREGAKTGELFF
TGTGCCAGCAGCCGCGAGGGGGCGAAAACCGGGGAGCTGTTTTTT
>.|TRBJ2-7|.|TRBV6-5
CASSYDTSRTYEQYF
TGTGCCAGCAGTTATGACACCTCACGGACCTACGAGCAGTACTTC
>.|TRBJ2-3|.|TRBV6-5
CASSYSGLGPQYF
TGTGCCAGCAGTTATTCGGGACTGGGCCCGCAGTATTTT
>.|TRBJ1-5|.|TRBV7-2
CASRSTVNQPQHF
TGTGCCAGCAGGTCGACAGTAAATCAGCCCCAGCATTTT
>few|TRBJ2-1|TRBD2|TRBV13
CASSLFMGGVAGGPAEQFF
TGTGCCAGCAGCTTATTTATGGGAGGAGTGGCGGGGGGGCCAGCTGAGCAGTTCTTC
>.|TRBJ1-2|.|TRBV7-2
CASSLAGVARGRVANYGYTF
TGTGCCAGCAGCTTAGCGGGAGTGGCCAGGGGCAGGGTTGCTAACTATGGCTACACCTTC
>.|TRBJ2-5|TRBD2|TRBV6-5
CATAAGGETQYF
TGTGCCACCGCAGCGGGGGGGGAGACCCAGTACTTC
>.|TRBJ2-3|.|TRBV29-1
CSPLRLGGRVTDTQYF
TGCAGCCCCCTTCGTTTAGGGGGAAGGGTCACAGATACGCAGTATTTT
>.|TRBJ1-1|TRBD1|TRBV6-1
CASSSGGRDTEAFF
TGTGCCAGCAGCTCAGGGGGCCGGGACACTGAAGCTTTCTTT
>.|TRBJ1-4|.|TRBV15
CATSRDQGAINEKLFF
TGTGCCACCAGCAGAGATCAAGGGGCCATTAATGAAAAACTGTTTTTT
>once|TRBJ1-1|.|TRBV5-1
CASSLRGGTEAFF
TGCGCCAGCAGCTTGAGAGGGGGCACTGAAGCTTTCTTT
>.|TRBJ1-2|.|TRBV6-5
CASSYSRIALGYTF
TGTGCCAGCAGTTACTCGCGCATCGCTTTGGGCTACACCTTC
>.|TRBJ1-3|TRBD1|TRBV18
CASSPDRTKNTIYF
TGTGCCAGCTCACCGGACAGGACGAAAAACACCATATATTTT